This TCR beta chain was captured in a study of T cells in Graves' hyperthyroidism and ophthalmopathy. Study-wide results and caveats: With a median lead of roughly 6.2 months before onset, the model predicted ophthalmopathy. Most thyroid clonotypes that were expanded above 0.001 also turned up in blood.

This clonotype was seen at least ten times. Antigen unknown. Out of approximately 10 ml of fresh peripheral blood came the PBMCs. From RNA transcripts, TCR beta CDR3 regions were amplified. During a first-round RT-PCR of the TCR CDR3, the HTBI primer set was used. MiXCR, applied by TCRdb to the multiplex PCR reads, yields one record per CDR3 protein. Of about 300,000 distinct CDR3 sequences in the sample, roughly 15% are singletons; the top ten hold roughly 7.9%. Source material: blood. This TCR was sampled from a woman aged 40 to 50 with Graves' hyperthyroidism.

CDR3 loop: CAWSVQGETQYF. The CDR3 DNA reads as TGTGCCTGGAGTGTACAAGGAGAGACCCAGTACTTC. This chain joins TRBV30 and TRBJ2-5; D not resolved. This CDR3 has 12 residues. Germline CDR1 is GTSNPN and CDR2 is SVGIG (reference sequence). Trimming stripped 0 bases from V and 4 bases from J, with 6 bases between.